This TCR beta chain was recorded in a study of blood T cell repertoires in COVID-19. Across the study: PBMCs, B-cell-depleted T cells, or T cells were the source of the cDNA or gDNA that made up the material.

CDR1 and CDR2 (germline): MNHEY, SMNVEV (reference sequence). This CDR3 region has 14 residues. V dropped 8 bases and J dropped 4 bases, with 17 bases sitting between them. Using immunoSEQ multiplex PCR, the repertoire was profiled, and TCRdb retains in-frame clones only, with some absent. The sample has 250,000 or so clones; roughly 88% are singletons. This receptor was identified in a woman in her twenties or thirties with acute or convalescent COVID-19. Sequencing was carried out using peripheral blood. The rearrangement uses TRBV27 and TRBJ1-2; possible D gene TRBD1, 6 bases. The CDR3 nucleotides are TGTGCCAGCTGCCCGCGCGGGGGCCCCTATGGCTACACCTTC. Its translation: CASCPRGGPYGYTF.